Shown below are 26 T cell receptor beta chains from a single sample sequenced in a study of blood T cell repertoires in COVID-19 (dated by TCRdb to 2018 to 2020). The library was produced with the immunoSEQ multiplex PCR assay. TCRdb retrieved this table from immuneACCESS and kept in-frame rearrangements only. Not all clones are present; in checked studies, unresolved V genes account for under half, and no reason is known for the remainder. The sample data list fewer than 300,000 clones, and more than 75% of these were observed just once. The ten top clones hold around 9.5% of the sample. Material for sequencing was peripheral blood. The receptor source for this set is a man aged 35 to 55 who had recovered from COVID-19.

The rearrangement links TRBV4-3 to TRBJ1-6; the match to TRBD1 covers 8 bases. V gave up 4 bases and J gave up 6 bases; unmatched junction bases: 2. Germline lookup yields CDR1 LGHNA and CDR2 YSLEER. This CDR3 has 14 residues. CDR3 coding DNA: TGCGCCAGCAGCCCGGACAGGGTTAATTCACCCCTCCACTTT. Protein product: CASSPDRVNSPLHF.

This rearrangement joins TRBV25-1 to TRBJ2-7; 7 bases map to TRBD2. V lost 2 bases, J lost 0 bases, and 4 bases stayed unmatched. There are 15 residues in the CDR3. Per the germline V gene, CDR1 is MGHDK and CDR2 is SYGVNS. CDR3 bases: TGTGCCAGCAGTGAAGGTTGGGACTACTCCTACGAGCAGTACTTC. Translating it yields CASSEGWDYSYEQYF.

The gene calls are TRBV19 and TRBJ2-3, with D perhaps matching TRBD1 (5 bases). The ends were cut back, 9 bases at V and 0 bases at J, with 7 bases in the middle. The germline V gene has CDR1 LNHDA and CDR2 SQIVND (reference sequence). This CDR3 has 12 residues. CDR3 DNA: TGTGCCAGCACAGGAAGCACAGATACGCAGTATTTT. Its protein product is CASTGSTDTQYF.

The genes are TRBV4-3 and TRBJ2-5; TRBD2 might be the D (5 bases). Germline CDR1 reads LGHNA; CDR2 reads YSLEER. With 4 bases removed from V and 10 bases from J, the gap between germline ends came to 19 bases. The CDR3 loop spans 14 amino acids. The CDR3 reads CASSRSLGPRDQYF. The CDR3 region has the DNA TGCGCCAGCAGCCGATCACTAGGACCTCGGGACCAGTACTTC.

The CDR3 DNA reads TGTGCCAGCAGTCCCGCAGGCAGGGGGCGAGTCTGGGATGGCTACACCTTC. Translated, it gives CASSPAGRGRVWDGYTF. The chain employs TRBV28 and TRBJ1-2; 8 nucleotides match TRBD1. Losses at the gene ends were 5 bases for V and 6 bases for J; bases not matched to a gene: 17. Germline V gene lookup returns CDR1 MDHEN and CDR2 SYDVKM. The CDR3 totals 17 residues.

This clone was seen more than once but under ten times. J is TRBJ1-1 and V is TRBV5-6; no definite D call. This CDR3 contains 11 residues. V was clipped by 1 base and J by 7 bases, with 5 bases between them. Looked up from germline, CDR1 is SGHDT and CDR2 is YYEEEE. The CDR3 reads CASSLTVEAFF. As DNA, the CDR3 is TGTGCCAGCAGCTTGACGGTTGAAGCTTTCTTT.

The chain combines TRBV7-2 with TRBJ2-7; TRBD2 agrees at 13 bases. The CDR3 is made up of 15 amino acids. V shed 5 bases, J shed 2 bases, and the junction held 3 bases outside the gene matches. Germline CDR1 SGHTA, CDR2 FQGNSA. In DNA form, the CDR3 reads TGTGCCAGCAGCCTACTAGCGGGGGGGGCCTACGAGCAGTACTTC. Its translation: CASSLLAGGAYEQYF.

This clone has only one observation. V usage is TRBV27 and J usage is TRBJ1-1; D is ambiguous. Trimming took off 9 bases at V and 4 bases at J, with 21 bases between the two ends. The CDR3 extends over 15 amino acids. Germline V gene sequence: CDR1 MNHEY, CDR2 SMNVEV (reference sequence). DNA of the CDR3: TGTGCCAGTAACAAAGGCCGAACAGATTTCACTGAAGCTTTCTTT. This sequence encodes CASNKGRTDFTEAFF.

The genes are TRBV2 and TRBJ2-5; 8 positions agree with TRBD2. Unmatched junction bases numbered 6, after V lost 4 bases and J lost 5 bases. CDR3 length: 14 residues. Germline V gene data show CDR1 as SNHLY and CDR2 as FYNNEI. CDR3 protein: CASSVRGGLETQYF. CDR3 sequence (DNA): TGTGCCAGCAGTGTACGGGGGGGCCTGGAGACCCAGTACTTC.

This chain connects TRBV2 to TRBJ2-6; TRBD1 is a possible D gene (5 bases). Germline V CDR1 and CDR2: SNHLY, FYNNEI. Trimming removed 7 bases from V and 0 bases from J, with 10 bases in between. This CDR3 contains 15 residues. The DNA of the CDR3 is TGTGCCAGCACCAGGGTGGACTCTGGGGCCAACGTCCTGACTTTC. Translation gives CASTRVDSGANVLTF.

This chain joins TRBV12-3 or TRBV12-4 and TRBJ2-7, with a tentative D call TRBD2 (6 bases). V lost 3 bases and J lost 6, with 12 bases in between. The CDR3 loop spans 13 amino acids. DNA for the CDR3: TGTGCCAGCAGTTTGGGGGGAGTTGGCGAGCAGTACTTC. Translating gives CASSLGGVGEQYF.

The chain couples TRBV12-3 or TRBV12-4 to TRBJ2-5; tentative D call: TRBD2 (6 bases). Trimming stripped 5 bases from V and 7 bases from J, with 8 bases between. This CDR3 is 11 amino acids long. The CDR3 is CASSTGGTQYF. CDR3 coding DNA: TGTGCCAGCAGTACCGGGGGGACCCAGTACTTC.

The chain has TRBV7-9 and TRBJ2-1; D is unclear. The CDR3 extends over 11 amino acids. In germline, CDR1 is SEHNR, CDR2 FQNEAQ (reference sequence). Trimming stripped 7 bases from V and 8 bases from J, with 9 bases between. DNA for the CDR3: TGTGCCAGCACCCGACTCGATGAGCAGTTCTTC. Its translation: CASTRLDEQFF.

The chain has TRBV30 and TRBJ2-4, with 15 bases fitting TRBD2. This CDR3 is built from 18 residues. From germline, CDR1 is GTSNPN and CDR2 SVGIG (reference sequence). V dropped 3 bases and J dropped 2; count of bases not matched to a gene: 8. The CDR3 DNA follows: TGTGCCTGGAGCGAGGGACTAGCGGGAGGCTGGTCCAAAAACATTCAGTACTTC. It yields the protein CAWSEGLAGGWSKNIQYF.

This clone has a count of ten or more. The rearrangement links TRBV7-9 to TRBJ1-5; 10 bases align to TRBD1. V was pared by 4 bases and J by 5 bases, with 11 bases of the junction left unmatched. The germline V gene has CDR1 SEHNR and CDR2 FQNEAQ (reference sequence). The CDR3 is 17 residues long. The DNA for the CDR3 is TGTGCCAGCAGCTCGGGACAGGGGAGCGTTGGGCATCAGCCCCAGCATTTT. Translating gives CASSSGQGSVGHQPQHF.

V gene TRBV10-3 combines with J gene TRBJ2-1; TRBD1 might be the D (7 bases). The V gene's germline CDR1 is ENHRY and CDR2 SYGVKD. V shed 0 bases and J shed 8 bases, with 11 bases lying between them. This CDR3 spans 14 amino acids. The DNA for the CDR3 is TGTGCCATCAGTGAGTCGAGCAGGGGGGATGAGCAGTTCTTC. Its protein is CAISESSRGDEQFF.

The chain combines TRBV20-1 with TRBJ2-3; perhaps TRBD2 as D (7 bases). The CDR3 sequence is 14 residues long. The germline V gene encodes CDR1 DFQATT and CDR2 SNEGSKA (reference sequence). The V end lost 3 bases, the J end lost 1 base, and 11 bases lay between the germline ends. In DNA, the CDR3 is TGCAGTGCTAGTAAGGGGGGGCGCACAGATACGCAGTATTTT. The encoded protein is CSASKGGRTDTQYF.

The V gene is TRBV3-1 (or the pseudogene TRBV3-2), the J gene TRBJ2-1; D perhaps matches TRBD2 (6 bases). The V gene lost 8 bases and the J gene lost 5 bases, with 13 bases spanning the gap. The CDR3 consists of 13 residues. The germline gives CDR1 LGHDT, CDR2 YNNKEL (reference sequence). This chain's CDR3 is CASVWRGNNEQFF. As DNA, the CDR3 is TGTGCCAGCGTCTGGCGGGGTAACAATGAGCAGTTCTTC.

In this sample, this clone turned up a few times. The V call is TRBV15, the J call TRBJ1-5; D gene uncertain. Trimming shortened V by 5 bases and J by 1 base, and 6 bases separated the two germline ends. Germline V gene lookup returns CDR1 LNHNV and CDR2 YYDKDF (reference sequence). The CDR3 loop spans 13 amino acids. Here the CDR3 DNA reads TGTGCCACCAGCGGGCCGAGCAATCAGCCCCAGCATTTT. It encodes CATSGPSNQPQHF.

The chain links TRBV6-1 to TRBJ2-1, with 15 positions matching TRBD2. The CDR3 has 18 amino acids. J was trimmed by 0 bases and V by 4 bases; bases with no gene match: 4. The V gene's germline CDR1 is MNHNS and CDR2 SASEGT. The CDR3 reads CASSGTSGRGSSYNEQFF. The CDR3 DNA is TGTGCCAGCAGTGGGACTAGCGGGAGGGGTAGCTCCTACAATGAGCAGTTCTTC.

This clone was seen just once. The V call is TRBV7-8, the J call TRBJ2-7; a possible D gene is TRBD1 (6 bases). With 5 bases removed from V and 4 bases from J, the gap between germline ends came to 12 bases. CDR3 size: 13 residues. CDR1 and CDR2 (germline): SGHVS, FQNEAQ. The CDR3 DNA reads as TGTGCCAGCAGCATTGACAGGCGGTACGAGCAGTACTTC. This sequence encodes CASSIDRRYEQYF.

The rearrangement uses TRBV6-1 and TRBJ2-7; 11 nucleotides line up with TRBD2. This CDR3 is built from 22 residues. Trimming removed 0 bases from V and 5 bases from J; junction bases left unmatched: 24. The V gene's germline CDR1 is MNHNS and CDR2 SASEGT. CDR3 in amino acids: CASSEAAQGRVAGGPGGHEQYF. In DNA, the CDR3 is TGTGCCAGCAGTGAAGCGGCGCAGGGAAGGGTAGCGGGAGGGCCCGGGGGGCACGAGCAGTACTTC.

This chain links TRBV6-5 with TRBJ2-1; TRBD2 might be the D (7 bases). CDR1 MNHEY and CDR2 SVGAGI come from the germline V gene. The length of the CDR3 is 14 residues. Trimming cost V 1 base and J 8 bases, with 12 bases left between them. CDR3 DNA: TGTGCCAGCAGTTACTTCGGGGGGCCGGATGAGCAGTTCTTC. Translated, it gives CASSYFGGPDEQFF.

This clone has only one observation. The J gene is TRBJ2-5, the V gene TRBV12-3 or TRBV12-4; 7 nucleotides line up with TRBD1. Trimming removed 6 bases from V and 7 bases from J; junction bases left unmatched: 5. The CDR3 runs 12 residues. CDR3 DNA: TGTGCCAGCAGAGGGGGCTTGGGGACCCAGTACTTC. It is translated as CASRGGLGTQYF.

The CDR3 coding sequence is TGTGCCAGCAGCGGCCAACGGGGTACAGATACGCAGTATTTT. It encodes CASSGQRGTDTQYF. V gene TRBV6-2 or TRBV6-3 combines with J gene TRBJ2-3, with D perhaps TRBD2 (5 bases). This CDR3 comprises 14 residues. Germline V gene data show CDR1 as MNHEY and CDR2 as SVGEGT. V shed 6 bases and J shed 3 bases, with 13 bases lying between them.

The V and J genes are TRBV7-9 and TRBJ2-1, with D hard to call. Germline lookup yields CDR1 SEHNR and CDR2 FQNEAQ (reference sequence). The CDR3 loop spans 13 amino acids. The V end lost 2 bases, the J end lost 8 bases, and 10 bases lay between the germline ends. The CDR3 loop reads CASSLTYGHEQFF. CDR3 DNA sequence: TGTGCCAGCAGCTTAACGTATGGGCATGAGCAGTTCTTC.